This T cell receptor beta chain was identified during a study of blood T cell repertoires in COVID-19. In the study overall: Sites in the United States, Italy and Spain provided acute and convalescent COVID-19 samples. Sources were T cells, B-cell-depleted T cells, or PBMCs; the material itself was cDNA or gDNA.

Authors' data handling: Reference gene primer amplification in the assay estimated nucleated cell counts. TCRdb keeps only in-frame clones here, not all; method: immunoSEQ multiplex PCR. From that table come the V and J calls and clone size; the DNA was used to work out D and trimming. Among under 250,000 clones listed, approximately 80% were seen once. The clonotype was recovered from a woman aged 70-85 years with acute or convalescent COVID-19. The specimen sequenced was peripheral blood.

The CDR3 sequence: CASSQRTGGTNEQFF. CDR3 nucleotide sequence: TGTGCCAGCAGCCAAAGGACAGGGGGAACTAATGAGCAGTTCTTC. The rearrangement links TRBV3-1 (or the pseudogene TRBV3-2) to TRBJ2-1; 10 nucleotides align to TRBD1. The CDR3 covers 15 residues. Germline CDR1 is LGHDT and CDR2 is YNNKEL (reference sequence). With V trimmed by 2 bases and J by 7 bases, 5 bases remained unmatched.